This entry concerns a single T cell receptor (beta chain). Its antigen is unknown. This specimen belongs to a study of cytomegalovirus exposure and HLA in healthy donors. General study findings and limits: In the 95 to 150 validation repertoires, a later analysis found that first-cohort TCR clusters tended to co-occur. The investigators catalogued 150 or so TCR beta chains as cytomegalovirus-associated.

Assay used: immunoSEQ multiplex PCR; TCRdb lists only in-frame clones, some missing. The table includes 110,000 to 150,000 clones, 90% to 95% detected once. The donors were part of the validation cohort, which consisted of some 120 subjects and was separate from the first cohort of around 620 subjects. The receptor comes from a man younger than 30 in good health and CMV-seronegative. Sequenced: PBMCs.

The CDR3 DNA reads as TGTGCCAGCAGTTTCGGGACAGGGTTTGGTTCCGGGGAGCTGTTTTTT. Translation gives CASSFGTGFGSGELFF. This rearrangement joins TRBV27 to TRBJ2-2, with 9 positions matching TRBD1. With 3 bases clipped from V and 6 bases from J, the junction kept 8 bases outside the gene matches. This CDR3 is 16 amino acids long. Germline loops: CDR1 MNHEY, CDR2 SMNVEV (reference sequence).